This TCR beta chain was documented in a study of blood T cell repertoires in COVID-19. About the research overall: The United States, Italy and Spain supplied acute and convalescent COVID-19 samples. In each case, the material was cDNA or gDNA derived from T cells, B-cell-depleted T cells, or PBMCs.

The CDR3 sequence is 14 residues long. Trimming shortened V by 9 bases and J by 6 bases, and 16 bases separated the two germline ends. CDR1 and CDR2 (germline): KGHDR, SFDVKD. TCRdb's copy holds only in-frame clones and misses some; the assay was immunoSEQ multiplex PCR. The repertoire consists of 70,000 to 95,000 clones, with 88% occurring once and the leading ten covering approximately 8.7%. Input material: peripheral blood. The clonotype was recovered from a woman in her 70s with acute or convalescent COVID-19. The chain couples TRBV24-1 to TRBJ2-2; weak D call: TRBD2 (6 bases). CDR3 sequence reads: CATGNPGGSGELFF. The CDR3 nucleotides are TGTGCCACCGGAAATCCTGGGGGGTCCGGGGAGCTGTTTTTT.